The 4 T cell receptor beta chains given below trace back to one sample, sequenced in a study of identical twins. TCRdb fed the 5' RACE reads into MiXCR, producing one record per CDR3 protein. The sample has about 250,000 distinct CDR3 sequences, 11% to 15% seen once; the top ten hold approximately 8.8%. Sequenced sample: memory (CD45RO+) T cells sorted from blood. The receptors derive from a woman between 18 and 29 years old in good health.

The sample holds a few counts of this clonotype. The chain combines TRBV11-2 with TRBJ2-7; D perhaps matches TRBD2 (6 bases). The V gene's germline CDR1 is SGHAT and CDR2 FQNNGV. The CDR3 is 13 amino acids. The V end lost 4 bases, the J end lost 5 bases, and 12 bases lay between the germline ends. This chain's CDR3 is CASSSGLRDEQYF. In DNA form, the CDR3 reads TGTGCCAGCAGCTCGGGACTGCGCGACGAGCAGTACTTC.

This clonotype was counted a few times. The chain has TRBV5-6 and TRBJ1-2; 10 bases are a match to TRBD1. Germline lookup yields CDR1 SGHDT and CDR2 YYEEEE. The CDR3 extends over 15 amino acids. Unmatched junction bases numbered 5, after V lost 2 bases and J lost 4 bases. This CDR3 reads CASSFRDRGFYGYTF. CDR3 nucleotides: TGTGCCAGCAGCTTCCGGGACAGGGGTTTCTATGGCTACACCTTC.

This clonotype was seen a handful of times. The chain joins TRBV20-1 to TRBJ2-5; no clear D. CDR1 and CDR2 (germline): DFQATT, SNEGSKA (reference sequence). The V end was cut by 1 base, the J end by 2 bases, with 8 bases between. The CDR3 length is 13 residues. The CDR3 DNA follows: TGCAGTGCTAGAGGAAGGGCGCAAGAGACCCAGTACTTC. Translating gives CSARGRAQETQYF.

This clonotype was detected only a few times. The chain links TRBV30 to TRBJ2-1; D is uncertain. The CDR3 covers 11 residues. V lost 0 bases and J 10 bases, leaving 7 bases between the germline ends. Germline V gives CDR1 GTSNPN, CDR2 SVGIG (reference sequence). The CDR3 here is CAWSVSTEQFF. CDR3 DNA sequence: TGTGCCTGGAGTGTAAGTACGGAGCAGTTCTTC.